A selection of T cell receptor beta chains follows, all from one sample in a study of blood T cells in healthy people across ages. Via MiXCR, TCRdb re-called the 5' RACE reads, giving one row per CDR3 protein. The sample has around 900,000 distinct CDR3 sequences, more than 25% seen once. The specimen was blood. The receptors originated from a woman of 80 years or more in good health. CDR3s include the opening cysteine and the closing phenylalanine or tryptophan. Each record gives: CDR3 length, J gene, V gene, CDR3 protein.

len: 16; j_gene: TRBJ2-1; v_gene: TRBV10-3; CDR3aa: CAISDPPLDPTNEQFF
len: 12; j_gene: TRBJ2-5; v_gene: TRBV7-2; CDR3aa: CASSHNYNEQYF
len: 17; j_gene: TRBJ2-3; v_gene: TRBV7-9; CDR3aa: CASSLLPGQPSTDTQYF
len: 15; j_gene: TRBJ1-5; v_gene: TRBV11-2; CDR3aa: CASSLASGNNQPQHF
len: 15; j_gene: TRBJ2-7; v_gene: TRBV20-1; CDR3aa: CSARDRRQPPYEQYF
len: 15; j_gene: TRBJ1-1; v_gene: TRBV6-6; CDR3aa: CASSYSRTANTEAFF
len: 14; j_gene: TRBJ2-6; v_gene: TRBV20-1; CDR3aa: CSATRDTTANVLTF
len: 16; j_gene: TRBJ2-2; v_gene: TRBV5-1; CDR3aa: CASSWAGQTNTGELFF
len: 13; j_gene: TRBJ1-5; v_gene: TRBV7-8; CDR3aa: CASSSRQNQPQHF
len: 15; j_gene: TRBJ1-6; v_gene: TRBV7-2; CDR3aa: CASSLLGDGASPLHF
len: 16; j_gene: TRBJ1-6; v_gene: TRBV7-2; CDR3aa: CASSAPGQGKDSPPHF
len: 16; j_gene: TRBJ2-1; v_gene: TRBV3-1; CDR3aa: CASSSPGGYSYNEQFF
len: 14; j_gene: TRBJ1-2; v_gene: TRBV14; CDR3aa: CASSQGGTVYGYTF
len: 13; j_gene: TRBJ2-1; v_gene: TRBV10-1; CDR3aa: CASSEKLYNEQFF
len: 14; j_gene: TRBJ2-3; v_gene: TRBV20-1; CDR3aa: CSAPTAGGRDTQYF
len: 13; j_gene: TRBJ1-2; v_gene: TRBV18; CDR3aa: CASSPPRGTGYTF
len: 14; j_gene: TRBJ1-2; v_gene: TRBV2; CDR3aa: CAGSERQGNYGYTF
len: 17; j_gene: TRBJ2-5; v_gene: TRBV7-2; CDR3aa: CASSLLTGRWRQETQYF
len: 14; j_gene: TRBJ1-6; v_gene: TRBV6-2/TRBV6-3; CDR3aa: CASSRGIYNSPLHF
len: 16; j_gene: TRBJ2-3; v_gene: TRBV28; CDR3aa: CASSPRTSGHTDTQYF
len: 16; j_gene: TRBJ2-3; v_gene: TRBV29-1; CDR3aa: CSAPARRATSTDTQYF
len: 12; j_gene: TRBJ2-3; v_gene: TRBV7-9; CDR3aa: CASSPAVDTQYF
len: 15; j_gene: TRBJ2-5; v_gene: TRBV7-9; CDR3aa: CASTTQRVGQETQYF
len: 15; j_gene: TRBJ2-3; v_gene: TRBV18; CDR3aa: CASSTKQGPTDTQYF
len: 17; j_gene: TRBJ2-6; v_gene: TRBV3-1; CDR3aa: CASSRGTGYSGANVLTF
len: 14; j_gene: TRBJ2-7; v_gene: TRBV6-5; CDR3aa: CASSYSIQAYEQYF
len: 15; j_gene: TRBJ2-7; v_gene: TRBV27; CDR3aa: CASSLITGYSYEQYF
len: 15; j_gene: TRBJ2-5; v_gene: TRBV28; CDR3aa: CASSGGDRAWETQYF
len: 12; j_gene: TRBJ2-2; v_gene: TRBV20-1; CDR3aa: CSATRDTGELFF
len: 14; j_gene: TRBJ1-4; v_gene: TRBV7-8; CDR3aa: CASSPAGVAEKLFF
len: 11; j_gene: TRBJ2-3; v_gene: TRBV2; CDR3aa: CAGPSSDTQYF
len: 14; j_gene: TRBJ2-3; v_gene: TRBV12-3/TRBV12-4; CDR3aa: CASSLPGRAVTQYF
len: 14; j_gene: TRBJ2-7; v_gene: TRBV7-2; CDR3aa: CASSPGTVAYEQYF
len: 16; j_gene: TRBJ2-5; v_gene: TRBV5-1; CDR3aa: CASSLGGQGAEETQYF
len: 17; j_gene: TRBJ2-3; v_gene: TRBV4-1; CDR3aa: CASSPPGSGTSTDTQYF
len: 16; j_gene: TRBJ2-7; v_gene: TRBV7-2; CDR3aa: CASSERGGGGSYEQYF